The following is a TCR beta chain sequence with its context. Allocation to cohorts depended on clinical history reported by the participants. Recovered status in Cohort 3 required two negative PCRs, clearance, or symptom resolution. The entry originates in a study of blood T cell repertoires in COVID-19. Study as a whole: From T cells, B-cell-depleted T cells, or PBMCs came the material, which was cDNA or gDNA.

Sequencing used immunoSEQ multiplex PCR; TCRdb keeps in-frame clones, though not all of them. The repertoire holds hundreds of thousands of clones, roughly 89% seen once, with 8% to 9.5% in the top ten. The V end was cut by 4 bases, the J end by 7 bases, with 22 bases between. Germline CDR1 and CDR2: MDHEN and SYDVKM. The CDR3 has 16 amino acids. The rearrangement links TRBV28 to TRBJ1-1; no clear D gene. The sample consisted of PBMCs or T cells enriched from blood (not recorded which). The sequence was collected from a young woman who had recovered from COVID-19. The CDR3, as DNA: TGTGCCAGCAGTTACCGACCCAGTAGAACGGGATTTGAAGCTTTCTTT. Translating gives CASSYRPSRTGFEAFF. Together with reference TRBV28 and TRBJ1-1, the CDR3 gives the full variable domain: DVKVTQSSRYLVKRTGEKVFLECVQDMDHENMFWYRQDPGLGLRLIYFSYDVKMKEKGDIPEGYSVSREKKERFSLILESASTNQTSMYLCASSYRPSRTGFEAFFGQGTRLTVV.